This T cell receptor (beta chain) was identified during a study of persistence of HIV-infected CD4 T cells. Study summary: A larger, less memory-rich fraction responded to anti-CD3/anti-CD28 beads than to antigen. Regarding the study as a whole: CMV- and Gag-responding cells had lower TCRbeta richness than CD3/CD28-responding cells. Degenerate expanded CDR3beta sequences were enriched among CMV- and Gag-responding cells.

This nonspecific control used anti-CD3/anti-CD28 bead stimulation of CD4+ T cells. Responding CD4+ T cells were sorted by upregulation of both CD40 ligand and CD69. These HIV-1-infected adults initiated suppressive ART in chronic infection. This was the immunoSEQ version 4 assay in survey mode. Assay used: immunoSEQ multiplex PCR; TCRdb lists only in-frame clones, some missing. Here the sample spans roughly 45,000 clones, about 89% being singletons. Worth noting for this clone: No antigen is known for it.

The TCR was taken from an adult man with HIV who was CMV-seropositive. This specimen consisted of CD4+ T cells sorted from PBMCs after roughly 20-hour stimulation, obtained from a patient who received antiretroviral therapy.

The CDR3 sequence is CASSVGRRLNTEAFF. The CDR3 region has the DNA TGTGCCAGCAGTGTCGGTCGGCGGTTGAACACTGAAGCTTTCTTT. This sequence joins TRBV2 and TRBJ1-1; the D is unclear. CDR1 and CDR2 (germline): SNHLY, FYNNEI. The CDR3 length is 15 residues. V was trimmed by 4 bases and J by 0 bases, leaving 12 bases between them.